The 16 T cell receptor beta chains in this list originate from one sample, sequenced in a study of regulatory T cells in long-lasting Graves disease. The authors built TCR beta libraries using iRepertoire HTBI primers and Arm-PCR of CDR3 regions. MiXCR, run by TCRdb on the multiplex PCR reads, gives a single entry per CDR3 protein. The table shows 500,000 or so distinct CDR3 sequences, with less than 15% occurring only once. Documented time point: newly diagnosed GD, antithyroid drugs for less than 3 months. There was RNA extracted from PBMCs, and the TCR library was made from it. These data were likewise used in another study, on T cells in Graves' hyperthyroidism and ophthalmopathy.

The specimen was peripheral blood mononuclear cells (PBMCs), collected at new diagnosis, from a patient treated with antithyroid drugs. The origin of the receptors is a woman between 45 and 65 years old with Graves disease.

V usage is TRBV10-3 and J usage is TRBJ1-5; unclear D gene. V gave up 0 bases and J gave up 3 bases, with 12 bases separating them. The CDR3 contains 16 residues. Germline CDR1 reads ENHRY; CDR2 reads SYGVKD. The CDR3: CAISESLRGPNQPQHF. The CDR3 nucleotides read TGTGCCATCAGTGAGTCGTTGCGCGGGCCCAATCAGCCCCAGCATTTT.

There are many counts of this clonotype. CDR3 coding DNA: TGTGCCAGCAGTCCGGGACTAGCGGGAAGCACAGATACGCAGTATTTT. This encodes CASSPGLAGSTDTQYF. This chain connects TRBV6-1 to TRBJ2-3, with 13 bases fitting TRBD2. V trimming: 5 bases; J trimming: 0 bases; junction bases outside the gene matches: 2. Looked up from germline, CDR1 is MNHNS and CDR2 is SASEGT. This CDR3 has 16 amino acids.

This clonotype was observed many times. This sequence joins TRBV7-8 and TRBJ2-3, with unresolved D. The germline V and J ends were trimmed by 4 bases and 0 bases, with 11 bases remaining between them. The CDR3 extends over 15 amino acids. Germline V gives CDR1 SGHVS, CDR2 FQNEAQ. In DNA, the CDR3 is TGTGCCAGCAGCTCCGGAGCACATAGCACAGATACGCAGTATTTT. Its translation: CASSSGAHSTDTQYF.

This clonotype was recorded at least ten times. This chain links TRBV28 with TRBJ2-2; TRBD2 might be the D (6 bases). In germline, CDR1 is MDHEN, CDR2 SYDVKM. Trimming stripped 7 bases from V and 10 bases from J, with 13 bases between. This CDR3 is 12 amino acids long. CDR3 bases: TGTGCCAGCACTACGGGACTCCAGGAGCTGTTTTTT. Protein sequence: CASTTGLQELFF. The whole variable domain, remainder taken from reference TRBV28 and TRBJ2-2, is DVKVTQSSRYLVKRTGEKVFLECVQDMDHENMFWYRQDPGLGLRLIYFSYDVKMKEKGDIPEGYSVSREKKERFSLILESASTNQTSMYLCASTTGLQELFFGEGSRLTVL.

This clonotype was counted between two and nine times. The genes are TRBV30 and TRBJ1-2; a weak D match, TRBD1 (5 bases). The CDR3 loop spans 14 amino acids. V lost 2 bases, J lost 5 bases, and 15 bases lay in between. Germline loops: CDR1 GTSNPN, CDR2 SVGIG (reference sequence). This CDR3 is CAWSFWGVKYGYTF. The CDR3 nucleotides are TGTGCCTGGAGTTTCTGGGGCGTTAAATATGGCTACACCTTC.

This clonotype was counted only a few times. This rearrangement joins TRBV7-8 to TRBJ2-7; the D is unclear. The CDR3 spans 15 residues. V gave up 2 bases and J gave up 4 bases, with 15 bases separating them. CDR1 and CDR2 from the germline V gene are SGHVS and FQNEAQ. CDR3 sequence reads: CASSLSGPFTYEQYF. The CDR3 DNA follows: TGTGCCAGCAGCTTAAGTGGACCTTTCACATACGAGCAGTACTTC.

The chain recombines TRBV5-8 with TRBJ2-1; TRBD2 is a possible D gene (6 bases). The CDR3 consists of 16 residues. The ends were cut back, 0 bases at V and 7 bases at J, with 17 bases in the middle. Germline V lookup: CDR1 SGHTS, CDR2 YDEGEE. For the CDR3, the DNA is TGTGCCAGCAGCTTGGCCTGGGGGGAGGAGAGGAATGAGCAGTTCTTC. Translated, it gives CASSLAWGEERNEQFF.

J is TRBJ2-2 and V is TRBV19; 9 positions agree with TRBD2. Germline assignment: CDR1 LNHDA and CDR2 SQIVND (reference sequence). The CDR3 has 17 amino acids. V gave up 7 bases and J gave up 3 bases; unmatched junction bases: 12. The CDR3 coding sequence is TGTGCCAGTACCCCAGGACTAGCGAGAGTAGACACCGGGGAGCTGTTTTTT. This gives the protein CASTPGLARVDTGELFF.

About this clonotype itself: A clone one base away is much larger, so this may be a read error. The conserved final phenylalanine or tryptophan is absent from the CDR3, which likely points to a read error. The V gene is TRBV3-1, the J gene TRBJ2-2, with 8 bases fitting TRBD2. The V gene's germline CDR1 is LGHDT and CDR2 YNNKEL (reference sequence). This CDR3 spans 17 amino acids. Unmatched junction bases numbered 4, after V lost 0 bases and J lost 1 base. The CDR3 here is CASSQESLAGNTGELFC. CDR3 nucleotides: TGTGCCAGCAGCCAAGAAAGCCTAGCGGGGAACACCGGGGAGCTGTTTTGT.

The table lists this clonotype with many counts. The CDR3 is CASSLSGPTEAFF. The CDR3 DNA reads as TGTGCCAGCAGTTTATCGGGACCCACTGAAGCTTTCTTT. The V gene is TRBV27, the J gene TRBJ1-1, with D perhaps matching TRBD1 (5 bases). Germline lookup yields CDR1 MNHEY and CDR2 SMNVEV (reference sequence). The CDR3 runs 13 residues. Trimming removed 0 bases from V and 4 bases from J, with 6 bases in between.

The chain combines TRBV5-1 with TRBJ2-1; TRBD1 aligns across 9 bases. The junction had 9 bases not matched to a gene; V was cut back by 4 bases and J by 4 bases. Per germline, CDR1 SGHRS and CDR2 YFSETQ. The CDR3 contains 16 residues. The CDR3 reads CASSPLGQGIYNEQFF. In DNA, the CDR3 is TGCGCCAGCAGCCCCCTAGGACAGGGGATATACAATGAGCAGTTCTTC.

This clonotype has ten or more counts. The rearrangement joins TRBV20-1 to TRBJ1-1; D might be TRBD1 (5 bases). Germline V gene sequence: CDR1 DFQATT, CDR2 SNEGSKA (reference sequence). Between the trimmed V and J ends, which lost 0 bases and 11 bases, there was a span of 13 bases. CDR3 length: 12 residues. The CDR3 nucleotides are TGCAGTGCTAGAGATGTGGCAGGGAAGGCTTTCTTT. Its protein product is CSARDVAGKAFF.

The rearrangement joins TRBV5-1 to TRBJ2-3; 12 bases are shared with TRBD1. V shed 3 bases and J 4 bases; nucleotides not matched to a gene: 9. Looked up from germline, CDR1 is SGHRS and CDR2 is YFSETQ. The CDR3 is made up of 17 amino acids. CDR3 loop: CASSSSPGQGAADTQYF. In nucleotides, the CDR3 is TGCGCCAGCAGCTCTTCACCGGGACAGGGGGCGGCAGATACGCAGTATTTT.

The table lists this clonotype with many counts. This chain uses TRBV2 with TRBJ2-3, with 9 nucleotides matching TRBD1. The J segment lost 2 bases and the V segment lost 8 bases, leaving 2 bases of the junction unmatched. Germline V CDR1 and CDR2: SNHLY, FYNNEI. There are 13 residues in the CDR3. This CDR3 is CASRDRDTDTQYF. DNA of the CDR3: TGTGCCAGCCGGGACAGGGACACAGATACGCAGTATTTT. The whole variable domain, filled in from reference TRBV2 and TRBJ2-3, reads EPEVTQTPSHQVTQMGQEVILRCVPISNHLYFYWYRQILGQKVEFLVSFYNNEISEKSEIFDDQFSVERPDGSNFTLKIRSTKLEDSAMYFCASRDRDTDTQYFGPGTRLTVL.

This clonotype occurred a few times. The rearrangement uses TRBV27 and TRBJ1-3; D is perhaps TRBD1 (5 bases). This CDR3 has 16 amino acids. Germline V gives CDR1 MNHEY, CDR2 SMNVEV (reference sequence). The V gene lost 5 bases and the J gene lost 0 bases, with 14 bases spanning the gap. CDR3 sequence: CASSPTTAFSGNTIYF. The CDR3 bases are TGTGCCAGCAGTCCAACGACAGCCTTCTCTGGAAACACCATATATTTT.

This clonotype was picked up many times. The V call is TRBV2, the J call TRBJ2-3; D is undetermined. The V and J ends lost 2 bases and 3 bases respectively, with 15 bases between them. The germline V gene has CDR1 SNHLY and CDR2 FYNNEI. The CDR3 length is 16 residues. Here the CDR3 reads CASSERTPGVTDTQYF. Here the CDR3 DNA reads TGTGCCAGCAGTGAAAGGACGCCCGGTGTAACAGATACGCAGTATTTT.